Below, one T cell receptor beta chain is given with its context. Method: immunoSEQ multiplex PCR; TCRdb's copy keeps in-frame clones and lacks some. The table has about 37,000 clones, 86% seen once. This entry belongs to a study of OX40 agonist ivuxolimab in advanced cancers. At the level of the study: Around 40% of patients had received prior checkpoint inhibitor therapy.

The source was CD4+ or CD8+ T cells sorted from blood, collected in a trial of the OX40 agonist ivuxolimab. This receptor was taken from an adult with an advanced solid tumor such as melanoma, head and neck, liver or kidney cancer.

The CDR3 loop reads CASSESWAGKPLNQPQHF. In DNA, the CDR3 is TGCGCCAGCAGTGAGTCTTGGGCAGGGAAACCCCTCAATCAGCCCCAGCATTTT. The chain carries TRBV10-1 and TRBJ1-5; perhaps TRBD1 as D (5 bases). Germline CDR1 reads WNHNN; CDR2 reads SYGVQD (reference sequence). V gave up 0 bases and J gave up 3 bases, with 18 bases separating them. The CDR3 has 18 amino acids.